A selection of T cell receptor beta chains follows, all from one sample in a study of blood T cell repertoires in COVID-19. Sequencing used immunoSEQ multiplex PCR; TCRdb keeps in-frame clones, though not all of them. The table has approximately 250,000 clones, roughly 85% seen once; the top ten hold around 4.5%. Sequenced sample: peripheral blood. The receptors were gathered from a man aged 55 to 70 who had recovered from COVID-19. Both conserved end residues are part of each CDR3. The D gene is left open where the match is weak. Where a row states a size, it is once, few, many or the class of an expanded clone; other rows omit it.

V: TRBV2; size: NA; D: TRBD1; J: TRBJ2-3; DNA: TGTGCCAGCAGTGAACGGACAGGGACAGATACGCAGTATTTT; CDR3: CASSERTGTDTQYF
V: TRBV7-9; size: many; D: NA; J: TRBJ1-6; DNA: TGTGCCAGCAGACCAAGGAGCTCCCATAATTCACCCCTCCACTTT; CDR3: CASRPRSSHNSPLHF
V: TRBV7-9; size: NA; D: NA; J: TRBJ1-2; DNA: TGTGCCAGCAGCTCGACTGGACTAAACTATGGCTACACCTTC; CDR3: CASSSTGLNYGYTF
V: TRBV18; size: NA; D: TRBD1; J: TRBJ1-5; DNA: TGTGCCAGCTCACCTTTAAGGACAGGGCCTTATAGCAATCAGCCCCAGCATTTT; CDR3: CASSPLRTGPYSNQPQHF
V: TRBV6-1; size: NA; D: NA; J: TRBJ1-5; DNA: TGTGCCAGCAGTGAAATCCGGGGGGGCGGGGGCAATCAGCCCCAGCATTTT; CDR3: CASSEIRGGGGNQPQHF
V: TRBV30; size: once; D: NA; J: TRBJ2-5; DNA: TGTGCCTGGAGCGGGGGAAACCAAGAGACCCAGTACTTC; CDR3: CAWSGGNQETQYF
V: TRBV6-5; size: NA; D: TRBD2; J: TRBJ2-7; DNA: TGTGCCAGCAGCCGGAAGCGGGAGGGCCGGCACGAGCAGTACTTC; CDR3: CASSRKREGRHEQYF
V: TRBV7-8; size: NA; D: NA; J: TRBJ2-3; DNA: TGTGCCAGCCGGGAGCCAAACACAGATACGCAGTATTTT; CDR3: CASREPNTDTQYF
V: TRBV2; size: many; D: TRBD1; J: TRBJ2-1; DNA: TGTGCCAGCAGTGGACAGGGGATAGTCAGTGAGCAGTTCTTC; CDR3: CASSGQGIVSEQFF
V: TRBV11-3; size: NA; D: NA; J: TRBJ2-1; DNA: TGTGCCAGCAGCTCAAGGACAGACTACAATGAGCAGTTCTTC; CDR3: CASSSRTDYNEQFF
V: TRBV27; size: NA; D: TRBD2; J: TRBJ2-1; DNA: TGTGCCAGCAGCTCGGGCGGGAGGGCCTACAATGAGCAGTTCTTC; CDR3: CASSSGGRAYNEQFF
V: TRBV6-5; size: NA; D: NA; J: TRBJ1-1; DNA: TGTGCCAGCAGTAGACAGGCGGGTTTTTCCACTGAAGCTTTCTTT; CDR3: CASSRQAGFSTEAFF
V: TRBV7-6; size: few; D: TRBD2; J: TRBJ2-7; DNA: TGTGCCAGCAGCCCTGAGCTAGCGGGGGGGATCTACGAGCAGTACTTC; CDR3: CASSPELAGGIYEQYF
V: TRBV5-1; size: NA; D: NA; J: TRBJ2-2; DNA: TGCGCCAGCAGCTTGGTAGCGGCGGACGGGTCCGGGGAGCTGTTTTTT; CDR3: CASSLVAADGSGELFF
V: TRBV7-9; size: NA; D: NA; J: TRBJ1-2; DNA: TGTGCCAGCGGCCGGGGAGACTATGGCTACACCTTC; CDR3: CASGRGDYGYTF
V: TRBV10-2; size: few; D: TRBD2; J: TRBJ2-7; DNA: TGCGCCAGCAGAGATGGGGCTAGCGGATCCTACGAGCAGTACTTC; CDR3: CASRDGASGSYEQYF
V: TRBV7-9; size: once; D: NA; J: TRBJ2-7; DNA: TGTGCCAGCAGCGGCCGGGGGAAAGGGTTCGAGCAGTACTTC; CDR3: CASSGRGKGFEQYF
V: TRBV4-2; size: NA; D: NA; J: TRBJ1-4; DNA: TGTGCCAGCAGCCAAGAGTATGGCAGTTATAATGAAAAACTGTTTTTT; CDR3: CASSQEYGSYNEKLFF
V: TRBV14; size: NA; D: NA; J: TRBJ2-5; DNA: TGTGCCAGCAGCCAAGATCGGAGGGGAATCCACCAAGAGACCCAGTACTTC; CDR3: CASSQDRRGIHQETQYF
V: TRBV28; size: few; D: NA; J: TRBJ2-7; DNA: TGTGCCAGCAGTTTATTTGGGGGCCCTTCCTACGAGCAGTACTTC; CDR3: CASSLFGGPSYEQYF
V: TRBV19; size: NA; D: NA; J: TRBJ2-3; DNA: TGTGCCAGTAGTCTGGGCCCTCCGGCGTCTAGCACAGATACGCAGTATTTT; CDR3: CASSLGPPASSTDTQYF
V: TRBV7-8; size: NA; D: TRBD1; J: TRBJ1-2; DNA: TGTGCCAGCAGCGGCCAAGGACAGGGAAACTATGGCTACACCTTC; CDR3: CASSGQGQGNYGYTF
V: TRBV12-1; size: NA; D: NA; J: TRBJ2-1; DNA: TGTGCCAGCAGCTTTGAAGGTCCGGGACTAGCGGGGGATCGTCGGTTTTCTGAGCAGTTCTTC; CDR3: CASSFEGPGLAGDRRFSEQFF
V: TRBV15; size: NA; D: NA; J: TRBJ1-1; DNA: TGTGCCACCAGCAGAGACAGGGGTCTGAACACTGAAGCTTTCTTT; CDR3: CATSRDRGLNTEAFF
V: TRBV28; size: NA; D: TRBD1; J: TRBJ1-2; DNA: TGTGCCAGCAGTTTGATCGGGACAGGGCGGAAGAATCGGGGTGGCTACACCTTC; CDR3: CASSLIGTGRKNRGGYTF
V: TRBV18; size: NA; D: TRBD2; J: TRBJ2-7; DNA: TGTGCCAGCTCATTACGACTAGCGGGAGGGCCTGGCTACGAGCAGTACTTC; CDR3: CASSLRLAGGPGYEQYF
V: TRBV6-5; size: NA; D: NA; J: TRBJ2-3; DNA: TGTGCCAGCACCCAGCGGGTAGGCACAGATACGCAGTATTTT; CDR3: CASTQRVGTDTQYF
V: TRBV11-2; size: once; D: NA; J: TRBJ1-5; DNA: TGTGCCATCGAACAGGGTAAGAATCAGCCCCAGCATTTT; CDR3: CAIEQGKNQPQHF
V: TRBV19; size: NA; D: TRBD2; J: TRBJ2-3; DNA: TGTGCCAGTAGTTCGCCGACTGGACTAGCGGGCACAGATACGCAGTATTTT; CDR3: CASSSPTGLAGTDTQYF
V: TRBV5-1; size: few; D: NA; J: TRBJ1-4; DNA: TGCGCCAGCAGCTTGCCGGGGGCTAATGAAAAACTGTTTTTT; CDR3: CASSLPGANEKLFF
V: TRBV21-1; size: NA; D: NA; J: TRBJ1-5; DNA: TGTGCCAGCAGCAAACCCGCGCGCCCTCGGGACAGGCCGACTCCCCGATCGGAGCCCCAGCATTTT; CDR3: CASSKPARPRDRPTPRSEPQHF
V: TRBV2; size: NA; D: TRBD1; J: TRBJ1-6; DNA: TGTGCCAGCAGTGAACTAGGACAGGGGCATTCACCCCTCCACTTT; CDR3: CASSELGQGHSPLHF
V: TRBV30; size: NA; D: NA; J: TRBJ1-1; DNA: TGTGCCTGGGGGAGAGCTGGAGCTGAAGCTTTCTTT; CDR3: CAWGRAGAEAFF
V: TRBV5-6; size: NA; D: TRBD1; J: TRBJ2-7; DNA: TGTGCCAGCATCCAGCACTTGAGACAGGGGTACGAGCAGTACTTC; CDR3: CASIQHLRQGYEQYF
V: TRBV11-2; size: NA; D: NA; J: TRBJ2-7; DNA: TGTGCCAGCAGAGGGCAGGGAACCTCCTACGAGCAGTACTTC; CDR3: CASRGQGTSYEQYF
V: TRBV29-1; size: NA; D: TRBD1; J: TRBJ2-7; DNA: TGCAGCTTCCGGACAGGTTCCTACGAGCAGTACTTC; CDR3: CSFRTGSYEQYF
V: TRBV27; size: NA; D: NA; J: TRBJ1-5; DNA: TGTGCCAGCAGTTTATCTTTCCGTCAGCCCCAGCATTTT; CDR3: CASSLSFRQPQHF
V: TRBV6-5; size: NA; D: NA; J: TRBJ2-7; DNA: TGTGCCAGCAGGGCTAATACGGGGGATGGGCACGAGCAGTACTTC; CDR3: CASRANTGDGHEQYF
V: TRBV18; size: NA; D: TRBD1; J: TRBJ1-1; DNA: TGTGCCAGCTCACGACAGGGGTCCACTGAAGCTTTCTTT; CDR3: CASSRQGSTEAFF
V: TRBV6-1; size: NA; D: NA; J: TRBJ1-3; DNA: TGTGCCAGCAGTGAAATAGCGACAGGTCCTGGAAACACCATATATTTT; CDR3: CASSEIATGPGNTIYF
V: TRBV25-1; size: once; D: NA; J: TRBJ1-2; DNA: TGTGCCAGCAGTGCGCACAGGGCAAGCTATGGCTACACCTTC; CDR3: CASSAHRASYGYTF
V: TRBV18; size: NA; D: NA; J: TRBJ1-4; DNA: TGTGCCAGCTCTCAGGGGTTGCGTGAAAAACTGTTTTTT; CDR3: CASSQGLREKLFF
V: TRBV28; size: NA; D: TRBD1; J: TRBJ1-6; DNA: TGTGCCAGCAGCCGACAGGGGGCGCGAAATTCACCCCTCCACTTT; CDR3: CASSRQGARNSPLHF
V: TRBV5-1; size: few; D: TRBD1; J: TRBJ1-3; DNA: TGCGCCAGCAGCTTGGGACAGGGCTACTCTGGAAACACCATATATTTT; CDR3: CASSLGQGYSGNTIYF
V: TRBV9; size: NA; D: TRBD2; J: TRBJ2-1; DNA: TGTGCCAGCAGCGCAACCGCGGGGGGCTCGTGGAATGAGCAGTTCTTC; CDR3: CASSATAGGSWNEQFF
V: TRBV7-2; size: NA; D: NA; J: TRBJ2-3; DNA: TGTGCCAGCACCTCAAGGACGGGGGCAGATACGCAGTATTTT; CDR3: CASTSRTGADTQYF
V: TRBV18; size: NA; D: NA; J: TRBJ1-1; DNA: TGTGCCAGCTCACCACCCGGGACTGCGGGGGGCGCCCGGGGAGCTTTCTTT; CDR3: CASSPPGTAGGARGAFF